This T cell receptor (beta chain) stems from a study of blood T cell repertoires in COVID-19. The wider study: From the United States, Italy and Spain came samples of acute and convalescent COVID-19.

This clone was counted a single time. Germline CDR1 reads SNHLY; CDR2 reads FYNNEI. The CDR3 extends over 15 amino acids. The V and J ends lost 5 bases and 7 bases respectively, with 20 bases between them. Original processing notes: Quantification of nucleated cells was approximated via reference gene primer amplification. Clones were read by immunoSEQ multiplex PCR, and TCRdb kept only the in-frame ones, dropping some. The DNA gave D and trimming, while V, J and clone size come from that table. The sample yields 150,000 to 200,000 clones, approximately 86% seen once. This chain joins TRBV2 and TRBJ2-5; maybe TRBD2 (5 bases). Sequenced sample: peripheral blood. This clonotype was obtained from a woman older than 75 in a cohort sampled during active or convalescent COVID-19. CDR3 DNA sequence: TGTGCCAGCAGTCTCACCGGGGTAGTCCGTGTGACCCAGTACTTC. Residues: CASSLTGVVRVTQYF. The variable domain in full, with the rest retrieved from reference TRBV2 and TRBJ2-5, is EPEVTQTPSHQVTQMGQEVILRCVPISNHLYFYWYRQILGQKVEFLVSFYNNEISEKSEIFDDQFSVERPDGSNFTLKIRSTKLEDSAMYFCASSLTGVVRVTQYFGPGTRLLVL.